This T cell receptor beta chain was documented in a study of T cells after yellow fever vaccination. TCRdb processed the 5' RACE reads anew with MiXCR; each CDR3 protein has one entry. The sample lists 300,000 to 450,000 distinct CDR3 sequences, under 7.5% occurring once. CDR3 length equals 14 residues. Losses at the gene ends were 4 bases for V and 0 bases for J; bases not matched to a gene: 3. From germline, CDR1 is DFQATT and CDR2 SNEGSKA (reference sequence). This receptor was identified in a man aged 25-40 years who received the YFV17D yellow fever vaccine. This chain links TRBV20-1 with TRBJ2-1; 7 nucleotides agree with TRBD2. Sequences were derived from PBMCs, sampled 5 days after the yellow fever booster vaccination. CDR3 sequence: CSATSGASYNEQFF. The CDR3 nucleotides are TGCAGTGCTACCAGCGGGGCCTCCTACAATGAGCAGTTCTTC.